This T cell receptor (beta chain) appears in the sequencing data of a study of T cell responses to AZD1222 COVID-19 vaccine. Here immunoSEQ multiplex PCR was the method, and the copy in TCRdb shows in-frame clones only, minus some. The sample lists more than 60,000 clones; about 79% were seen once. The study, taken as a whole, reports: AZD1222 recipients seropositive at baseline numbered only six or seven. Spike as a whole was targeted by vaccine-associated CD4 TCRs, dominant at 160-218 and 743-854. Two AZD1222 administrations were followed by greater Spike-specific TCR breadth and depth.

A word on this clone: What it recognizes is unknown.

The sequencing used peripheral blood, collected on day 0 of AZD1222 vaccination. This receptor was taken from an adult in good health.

CDR3 DNA sequence: TGTGCCAGTAGTATAGACCCTTTAAACAATGAGCAGTTCTTC. Residues: CASSIDPLNNEQFF. The V gene is TRBV19, the J gene TRBJ2-1; D is unclear. Between the trimmed V and J ends, which lost 0 bases and 5 bases, there was a span of 8 bases. The germline gives CDR1 LNHDA, CDR2 SQIVND (reference sequence). The CDR3 contains 14 residues.